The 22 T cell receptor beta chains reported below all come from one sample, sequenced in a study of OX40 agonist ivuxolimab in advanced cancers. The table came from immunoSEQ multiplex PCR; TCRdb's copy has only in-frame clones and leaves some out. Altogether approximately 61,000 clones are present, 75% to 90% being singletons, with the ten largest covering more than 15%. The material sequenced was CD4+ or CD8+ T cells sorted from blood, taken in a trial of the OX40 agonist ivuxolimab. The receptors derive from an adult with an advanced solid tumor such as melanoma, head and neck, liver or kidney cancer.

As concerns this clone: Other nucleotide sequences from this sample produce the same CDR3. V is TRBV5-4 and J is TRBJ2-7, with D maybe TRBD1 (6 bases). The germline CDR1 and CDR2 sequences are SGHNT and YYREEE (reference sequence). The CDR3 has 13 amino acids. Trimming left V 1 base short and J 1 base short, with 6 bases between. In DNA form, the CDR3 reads TGTGCCAGCAGCTTGAGGGGGTCCTACGAGCAGTACTTC. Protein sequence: CASSLRGSYEQYF.

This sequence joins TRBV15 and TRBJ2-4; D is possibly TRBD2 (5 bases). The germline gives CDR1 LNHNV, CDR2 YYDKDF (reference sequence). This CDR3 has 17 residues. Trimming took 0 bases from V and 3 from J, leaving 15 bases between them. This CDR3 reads CATSRDPGIWVKNIQYF. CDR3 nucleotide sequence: TGTGCCACCAGCAGAGATCCCGGGATATGGGTCAAAAACATTCAGTACTTC.

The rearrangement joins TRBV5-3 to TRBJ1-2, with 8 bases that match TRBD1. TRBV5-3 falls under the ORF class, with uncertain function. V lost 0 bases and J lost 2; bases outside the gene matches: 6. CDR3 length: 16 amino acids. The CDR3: CARSLGPRGRNYGYTF. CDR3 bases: TGTGCCAGAAGCTTGGGTCCCAGGGGGCGGAACTATGGCTACACCTTC.

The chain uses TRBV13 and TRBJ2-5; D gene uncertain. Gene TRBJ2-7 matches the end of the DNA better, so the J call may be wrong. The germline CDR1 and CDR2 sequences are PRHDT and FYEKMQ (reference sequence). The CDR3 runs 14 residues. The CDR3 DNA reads TGTGCCAGCAGTCAACCCGGAGATTCCTACGAGCAGTACTTC. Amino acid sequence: CASSQPGDSYEQYF.

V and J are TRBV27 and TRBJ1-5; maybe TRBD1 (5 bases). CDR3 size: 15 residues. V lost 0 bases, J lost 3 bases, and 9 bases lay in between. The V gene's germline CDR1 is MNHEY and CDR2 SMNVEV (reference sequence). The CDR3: CASSLSGEVNQPQHF. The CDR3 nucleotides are TGTGCCAGCAGTTTATCGGGGGAGGTCAATCAGCCCCAGCATTTT.

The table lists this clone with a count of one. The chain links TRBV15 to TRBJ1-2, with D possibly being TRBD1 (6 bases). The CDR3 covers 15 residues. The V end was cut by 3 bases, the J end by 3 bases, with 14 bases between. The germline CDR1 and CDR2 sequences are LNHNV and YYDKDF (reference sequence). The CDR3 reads CATSSLQGPDYGYTF. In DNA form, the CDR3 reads TGTGCCACCAGCAGCCTACAGGGTCCCGACTATGGCTACACCTTC.

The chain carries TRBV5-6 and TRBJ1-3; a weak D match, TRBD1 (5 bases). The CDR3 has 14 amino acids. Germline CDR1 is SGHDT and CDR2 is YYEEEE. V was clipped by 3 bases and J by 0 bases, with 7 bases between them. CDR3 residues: CASSSGGSGNTIYF. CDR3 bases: TGTGCCAGCAGCTCCGGGGGCTCTGGAAACACCATATATTTT.

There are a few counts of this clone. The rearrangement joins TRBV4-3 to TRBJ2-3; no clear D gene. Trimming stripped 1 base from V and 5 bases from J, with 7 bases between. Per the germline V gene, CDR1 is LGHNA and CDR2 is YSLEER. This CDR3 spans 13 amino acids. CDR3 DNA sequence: TGCGCCAGCAGCCAAGTATGGGGAGATACGCAGTATTTT. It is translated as CASSQVWGDTQYF.

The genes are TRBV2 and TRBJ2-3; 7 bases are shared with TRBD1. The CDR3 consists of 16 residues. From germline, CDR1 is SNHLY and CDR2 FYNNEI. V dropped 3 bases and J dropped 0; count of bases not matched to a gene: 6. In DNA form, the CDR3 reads TGTGCCAGCAGTGATTTCCCGGGACAGAGCACAGATACGCAGTATTTT. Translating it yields CASSDFPGQSTDTQYF.

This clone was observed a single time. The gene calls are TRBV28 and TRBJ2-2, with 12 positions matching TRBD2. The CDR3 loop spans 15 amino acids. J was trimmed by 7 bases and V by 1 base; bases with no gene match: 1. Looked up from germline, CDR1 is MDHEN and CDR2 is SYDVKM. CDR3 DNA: TGTGCCAGCAGTTTATTGGGACTAGCGGGCGGGGAGCTGTTTTTT. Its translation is CASSLLGLAGGELFF.

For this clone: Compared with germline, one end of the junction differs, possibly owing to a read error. The CDR3 is CASSPTTSGSSYEQCF. CDR3 coding DNA: TGTGCCAGCAGCCCGACGACTAGCGGGAGCTCCTACGAGCAGTGCTTC. The chain links TRBV5-4 to TRBJ2-7, with 12 positions matching TRBD2. Germline V gene lookup returns CDR1 SGHNT and CDR2 YYREEE (reference sequence). This CDR3 region has 16 residues.

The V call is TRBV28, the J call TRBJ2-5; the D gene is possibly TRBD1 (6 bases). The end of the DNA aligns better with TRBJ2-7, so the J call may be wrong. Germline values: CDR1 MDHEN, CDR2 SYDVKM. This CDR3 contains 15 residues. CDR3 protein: CASSFTRQASYEQYF. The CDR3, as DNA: TGTGCCAGCAGTTTCACCCGACAGGCCTCCTACGAGCAGTACTTC.

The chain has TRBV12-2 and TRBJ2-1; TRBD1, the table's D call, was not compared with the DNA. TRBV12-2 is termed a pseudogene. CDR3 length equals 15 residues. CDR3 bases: TGTGCAAGTCGACCTTTAAACAGCTCCTACAATGAGCAGTTCTTC. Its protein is CASRPLNSSYNEQFF.

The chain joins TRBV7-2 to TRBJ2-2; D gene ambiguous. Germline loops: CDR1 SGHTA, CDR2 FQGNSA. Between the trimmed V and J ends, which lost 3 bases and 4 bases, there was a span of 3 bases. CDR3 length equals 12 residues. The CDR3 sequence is CASSFSTGELFF. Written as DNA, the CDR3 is TGTGCCAGCAGCTTTTCCACCGGGGAGCTGTTTTTT.

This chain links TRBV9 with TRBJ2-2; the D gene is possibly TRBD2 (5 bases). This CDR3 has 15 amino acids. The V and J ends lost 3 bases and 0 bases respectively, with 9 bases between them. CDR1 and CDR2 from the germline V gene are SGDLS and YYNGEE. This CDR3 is CASSAPGTNTGELFF. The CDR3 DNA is TGTGCCAGCAGCGCCCCGGGGACGAACACCGGGGAGCTGTTTTTT.

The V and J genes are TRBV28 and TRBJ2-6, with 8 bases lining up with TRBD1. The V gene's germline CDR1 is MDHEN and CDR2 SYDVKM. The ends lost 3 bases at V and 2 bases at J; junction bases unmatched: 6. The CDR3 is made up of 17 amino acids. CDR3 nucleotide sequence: TGTGCCAGCAGTTTCCCAGGGGGCATCACTGGGGCCAACGTCCTGACTTTC. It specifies CASSFPGGITGANVLTF.

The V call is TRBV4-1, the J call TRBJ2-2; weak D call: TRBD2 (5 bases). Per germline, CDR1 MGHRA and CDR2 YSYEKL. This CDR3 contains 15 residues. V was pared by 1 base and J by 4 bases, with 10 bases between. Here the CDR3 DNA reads TGCGCCAGCAGCCAAGCGCAGCGGACCACCGGGGAGCTGTTTTTT. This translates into CASSQAQRTTGELFF.

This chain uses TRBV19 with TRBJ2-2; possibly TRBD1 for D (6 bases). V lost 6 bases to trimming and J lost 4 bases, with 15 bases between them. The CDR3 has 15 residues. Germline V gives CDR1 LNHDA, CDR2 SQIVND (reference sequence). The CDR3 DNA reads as TGTGCCAGTAGCTCCAGGGGTGAAACCACCGGGGAGCTGTTTTTT. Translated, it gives CASSSRGETTGELFF.

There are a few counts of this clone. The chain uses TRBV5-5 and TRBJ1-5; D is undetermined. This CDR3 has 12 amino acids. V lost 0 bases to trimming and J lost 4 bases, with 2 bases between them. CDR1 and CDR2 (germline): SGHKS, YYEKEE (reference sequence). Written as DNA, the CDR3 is TGTGCCAGCAGCTTGGATAATCAGCCCCAGCATTTT. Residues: CASSLDNQPQHF.

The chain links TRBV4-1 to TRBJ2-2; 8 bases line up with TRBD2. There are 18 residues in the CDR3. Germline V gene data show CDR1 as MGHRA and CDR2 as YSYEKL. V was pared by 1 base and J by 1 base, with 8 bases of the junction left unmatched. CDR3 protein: CASSQVGGAGVNTGELFF. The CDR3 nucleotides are TGCGCCAGCAGCCAAGTTGGGGGAGCGGGGGTGAACACCGGGGAGCTGTTTTTT.

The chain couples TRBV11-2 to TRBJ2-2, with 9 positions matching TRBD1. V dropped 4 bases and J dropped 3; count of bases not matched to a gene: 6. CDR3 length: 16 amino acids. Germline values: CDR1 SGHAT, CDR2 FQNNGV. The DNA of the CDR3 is TGTGCCAGCAGCTCCCGGGACAGGGTTGACACCGGGGAGCTGTTTTTT. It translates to CASSSRDRVDTGELFF.

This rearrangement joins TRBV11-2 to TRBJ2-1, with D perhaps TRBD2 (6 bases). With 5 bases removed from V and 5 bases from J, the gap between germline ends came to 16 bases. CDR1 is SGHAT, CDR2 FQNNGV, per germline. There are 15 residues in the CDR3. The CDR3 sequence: CASSIVGGANNEQFF. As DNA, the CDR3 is TGTGCCAGCAGCATCGTCGGGGGAGCCAACAATGAGCAGTTCTTC.